These 29 T cell receptor beta chains share one sample of origin, sequenced in a study of CD8 T cells in Susac syndrome. The RNA, about 0.5 to 1 ug, was put through reverse transcription using random hexamers. From the immunoSEQ multiplex PCR reads, TCRdb called clonotypes with MiXCR, one entry per CDR3 protein. This sample has approximately 100,000 distinct CDR3 sequences, with around 90% found just once. Sequencing was performed on CD4+ T cells from PBMCs. These receptors all stem from a human donor in good health.

V usage is TRBV20-1 and J usage is TRBJ2-5; D not certain. The CDR3 runs to 12 residues. V was pared by 3 bases and J by 3 bases, with 8 bases between. CDR1 DFQATT and CDR2 SNEGSKA come from the germline V gene (reference sequence). CDR3 amino acids: CSASRVEETQYF. CDR3 coding DNA: TGCAGTGCTAGCCGGGTCGAAGAGACCCAGTACTTC.

V usage is TRBV12-3 or TRBV12-4 and J usage is TRBJ2-2; TRBD1 might be the D (5 bases). Trimming shortened V by 3 bases and J by 4 bases, and 6 bases separated the two germline ends. This CDR3 is built from 13 residues. In DNA, the CDR3 is TGTGCCAGCAGTTTTGGGGCCACCGGGGAGCTGTTTTTT. Its translation: CASSFGATGELFF.

The chain combines TRBV7-2 with TRBJ2-1; TRBD1 or TRBD2 may be the D gene (5 bases each). Trimming removed 4 bases at V and 12 bases at J, with 16 bases between. The CDR3 loop spans 13 amino acids. CDR1 is SGHTA and CDR2 is FQGNSA in the germline V gene. The CDR3 DNA reads TGTGCCAGCAGCTCCCAACAGGACTTACCGCAGTTCTTC. Protein product: CASSSQQDLPQFF.

The chain combines TRBV3-1 with TRBJ2-3; D is uncertain. The germline CDR1 and CDR2 sequences are LGHDT and YNNKEL (reference sequence). Trimming removed 3 bases from V and 6 bases from J, with 19 bases in between. The CDR3 is 16 residues long. The chain's CDR3 is CASSQALVVTGDTQYF. The CDR3 region has the DNA TGTGCCAGCAGCCAGGCTCTCGTCGTTACGGGCGATACGCAGTATTTT.

V is TRBV7-9 and J is TRBJ2-7; the match to TRBD1 covers 9 bases. The CDR3 runs to 15 residues. V lost 4 bases to trimming and J lost 3 bases; unmatched junction nucleotides: 7. Looked up from germline, CDR1 is SEHNR and CDR2 is FQNEAQ (reference sequence). DNA of the CDR3: TGTGCCAGCAGCTCCCGCGGGACAGGGAACTACGAGCAGTACTTC. Its translation is CASSSRGTGNYEQYF.

V and J are TRBV7-6 and TRBJ2-1; D not resolved. There are 14 residues in the CDR3. CDR1 is SGHVS, CDR2 FNYEAQ, per germline. V was trimmed by 5 bases and J by 5 bases, leaving 13 bases between them. The CDR3 sequence: CASSQSPGDNEQFF. The CDR3 nucleotides read TGTGCCAGCAGCCAAAGCCCTGGGGACAATGAGCAGTTCTTC.

This sequence joins TRBV6-1 and TRBJ1-2, with D possibly matching TRBD1 (6 bases). V was clipped by 6 bases and J by 5 bases, with 28 bases between them. Germline loops: CDR1 MNHNS, CDR2 SASEGT. The CDR3 runs 18 residues. CDR3 loop: CASRRISRTMDSRYGYTF. CDR3 nucleotides: TGTGCCAGCAGGCGAATAAGCCGGACGATGGACAGCCGATATGGCTACACCTTC.

The V call is TRBV15, the J call TRBJ2-7; D is unresolved. V lost 3 bases, J lost 3 bases, and 15 bases lay in between. Germline V gene data show CDR1 as LNHNV and CDR2 as YYDKDF (reference sequence). CDR3 length: 15 amino acids. As DNA, the CDR3 is TGTGCCACCAGCAGGCGGCCCGCAGGAGACTACGAGCAGTACTTC. Encoded protein: CATSRRPAGDYEQYF.

The chain combines TRBV20-1 with TRBJ2-5; TRBD2 might be the D (6 bases). Germline-derived CDR1 and CDR2 are DFQATT and SNEGSKA (reference sequence). V gave up 5 bases and J gave up 1 base, with 11 bases separating them. This CDR3 is 13 amino acids long. The CDR3 here is CSAQRDFQETQYF. In DNA, the CDR3 is TGCAGTGCTCAACGGGACTTCCAAGAGACCCAGTACTTC.

The chain carries TRBV24-1 and TRBJ2-1; D is perhaps TRBD2 (5 bases). Germline lookup yields CDR1 KGHDR and CDR2 SFDVKD. The CDR3 spans 13 residues. V gave up 4 bases and J gave up 8 bases, with 11 bases separating them. The CDR3 spells CATSDPLRDEQFF. DNA for the CDR3: TGTGCCACCAGTGACCCCTTGCGGGATGAGCAGTTCTTC.

V is TRBV7-8 and J is TRBJ2-3; 11 positions agree with TRBD2. The J segment lost 1 base and the V segment lost 5 bases, leaving 20 bases of the junction unmatched. The germline gives CDR1 SGHVS, CDR2 FQNEAQ. The CDR3 length is 21 residues. In DNA, the CDR3 is TGTGCCAGCAGCCCCTTCCGAATAGCGGGAGGGCCAGGTCGAGGCACAGATACGCAGTATTTT. This gives the protein CASSPFRIAGGPGRGTDTQYF.

The rearrangement links TRBV20-1 to TRBJ1-5, with TRBD1 matching 8 bases. V lost 0 bases and J lost 6; bases outside the gene matches: 7. This CDR3 is 15 amino acids long. The germline CDR1 and CDR2 sequences are DFQATT and SNEGSKA (reference sequence). CDR3 DNA: TGCAGTGCTAGAGATAGTACAGGGGGTAGTCAGCCCCAGCATTTT. Its protein is CSARDSTGGSQPQHF.

This rearrangement joins TRBV28 to TRBJ1-1; D unclear. Germline V gene data show CDR1 as MDHEN and CDR2 as SYDVKM. V was pared by 6 bases and J by 1 base, with 6 bases between. The CDR3 totals 12 residues. CDR3 DNA sequence: TGTGCCAGCAGAGATGGGAACACTGAAGCTTTCTTT. The encoded protein is CASRDGNTEAFF.

The chain's CDR3 is CSASLSVRDTEAFF. The CDR3 DNA is TGCAGTGCTAGTTTGTCGGTCAGGGATACTGAAGCTTTCTTT. The chain carries TRBV20-1 and TRBJ1-1; possibly TRBD1 for D (5 bases). The CDR3 totals 14 residues. The V gene's germline CDR1 is DFQATT and CDR2 SNEGSKA (reference sequence). Trimming cost V 3 bases and J 5 bases, with 16 bases left between them.

The V gene is TRBV5-8, the J gene TRBJ2-1; unclear D gene. V shed 4 bases and J shed 6 bases, with 17 bases lying between them. The CDR3 is made up of 15 amino acids. Germline CDR1 SGHTS, CDR2 YDEGEE. This CDR3 reads CASSRRPDGGNEQFF. The DNA for the CDR3 is TGTGCCAGCAGCCGTAGACCCGATGGTGGCAATGAGCAGTTCTTC.

The rearrangement uses TRBV6-5 and TRBJ2-7; D unresolved. Germline lookup yields CDR1 MNHEY and CDR2 SVGAGI. V gave up 0 bases and J gave up 0 bases, with 6 bases separating them. The CDR3 covers 14 residues. CDR3 sequence: CASSYSYGSYEQYF. In DNA form, the CDR3 reads TGTGCCAGCAGTTACTCGTATGGCTCCTACGAGCAGTACTTC.

The chain carries TRBV9 and TRBJ1-1; D is possibly TRBD1 (5 bases). The germline V gene has CDR1 SGDLS and CDR2 YYNGEE. Trimming stripped 3 bases from V and 7 bases from J, with 13 bases between. The CDR3 is 13 residues long. CDR3 DNA: TGTGCCAGCAGCGGCGGACACTCCCTTGAAGCTTTCTTT. Translated, it gives CASSGGHSLEAFF.

The chain uses TRBV20-1 and TRBJ2-2; 7 nucleotides line up with TRBD2. The trim removed 5 bases at V and 6 bases at J, leaving 6 bases unmatched. In germline, CDR1 is DFQATT, CDR2 SNEGSKA (reference sequence). The CDR3 runs to 13 residues. The CDR3 DNA sequence: TGCAGTGCTCGCCGACTAGCCCCCGGGGAGCTGTTTTTT. This sequence encodes CSARRLAPGELFF.

This chain connects TRBV7-9 to TRBJ1-5, with TRBD1 matching over 7 bases. V lost 4 bases and J lost 4; bases outside the gene matches: 10. The CDR3 contains 16 residues. From germline, CDR1 is SEHNR and CDR2 FQNEAQ (reference sequence). DNA of the CDR3: TGTGCCAGCAGCTCCACCGGGACAGTACTTAATCAGCCCCAGCATTTT. Translating it yields CASSSTGTVLNQPQHF.

The chain joins TRBV18 to TRBJ1-1; unclear D gene. CDR1 and CDR2 from the germline V gene are KGHSH and LQKENI. Trimming pared 5 bases from V and 3 bases from J, leaving 13 bases between. This CDR3 is built from 14 residues. The CDR3 nucleotides are TGTGCCAGCTCAAGGCAGATCACAGACACTGAAGCTTTCTTT. Translating it yields CASSRQITDTEAFF. The variable domain in full, completed from reference TRBV18 and TRBJ1-1, reads NAGVMQNPRHLVRRRGQEARLRCSPMKGHSHVYWYRQLPEEGLKFMVYLQKENIIDESGMPKERFSAEFPKEGPSILRIQQVVRGDSAAYFCASSRQITDTEAFFGQGTRLTVV.

This clonotype was seen more than once but under ten times. The J gene is TRBJ1-1, the V gene TRBV7-2; D is unclear. The CDR3 has 13 residues. Germline assignment: CDR1 SGHTA and CDR2 FQGNSA. V was shortened by 2 bases and J by 1 base, with 5 bases between the two germline ends. The CDR3 nucleotides read TGTGCCAGCAGCTTAATGGGGAACACTGAAGCTTTCTTT. This gives the protein CASSLMGNTEAFF.

The chain links TRBV20-1 to TRBJ2-3, with TRBD1 matching 8 bases. The V segment lost 5 bases and the J segment 3 bases; nucleotides outside the gene matches: 7. The length of the CDR3 is 14 residues. Germline V gives CDR1 DFQATT, CDR2 SNEGSKA (reference sequence). CDR3 residues: CSAARQGLTDTQYF. The CDR3 coding sequence is TGCAGTGCTGCAAGACAGGGGTTGACAGATACGCAGTATTTT.

This chain joins TRBV5-1 and TRBJ1-1; unclear D gene. Trimming shortened V by 0 bases and J by 4 bases, and 10 bases separated the two germline ends. The germline gives CDR1 SGHRS, CDR2 YFSETQ. This CDR3 spans 14 amino acids. This CDR3 is CASSLVSMVTEAFF. CDR3 coding DNA: TGCGCCAGCAGCTTGGTCAGTATGGTCACTGAAGCTTTCTTT.

The V gene is TRBV7-9, the J gene TRBJ2-3; D is perhaps TRBD1 or TRBD2 (5 bases each). The CDR3 consists of 14 residues. CDR1 and CDR2 (germline): SEHNR, FQNEAQ (reference sequence). Deletions cut 1 base from V and 4 bases from J, with 9 bases between. CDR3 bases: TGTGCCAGCAGCTTAGGCAGGGACCCAGATACGCAGTATTTT. This codes for CASSLGRDPDTQYF.

The chain joins TRBV2 to TRBJ1-5; 8 bases match TRBD1. This CDR3 comprises 15 residues. V was clipped by 6 bases and J by 4 bases; unmatched bases: 8. Germline V gene sequence: CDR1 SNHLY, CDR2 FYNNEI. The DNA for the CDR3 is TGTGCCAGCAGGGAAACAGGGGGACCGAATCAGCCCCAGCATTTT. It yields the protein CASRETGGPNQPQHF.

The chain has TRBV18 and TRBJ2-2; 11 positions match TRBD1. This CDR3 has 16 amino acids. V shed 3 bases, J shed 7 bases, and the junction held 7 bases outside the gene matches. Per the germline V gene, CDR1 is KGHSH and CDR2 is LQKENI. Written as DNA, the CDR3 is TGTGCCAGCTCACCCTCCGGACAGGGGGCGAACGGGGAGCTGTTTTTT. It codes for CASSPSGQGANGELFF.

The V and J genes are TRBV7-2 and TRBJ2-7; 7 bases are shared with TRBD2. The CDR3 runs to 16 residues. V gave up 3 bases and J gave up 1 base; unmatched junction bases: 9. Germline CDR1 SGHTA, CDR2 FQGNSA. In DNA form, the CDR3 reads TGTGCCAGCAGCTTGGTCGGCGGGAGAGTTTCCTACGAGCAGTACTTC. Protein: CASSLVGGRVSYEQYF.

The chain links TRBV5-1 to TRBJ2-5; D perhaps matches TRBD1 (6 bases). The CDR3 is 17 amino acids. Germline-derived CDR1 and CDR2 are SGHRS and YFSETQ. The V end was cut by 3 bases, the J end by 5 bases, with 23 bases between. CDR3: CASSSAPRDQGWETQYF. In nucleotides, the CDR3 is TGCGCCAGCAGCTCCGCCCCCCGGGACCAGGGGTGGGAGACCCAGTACTTC.

V and J are TRBV6-2 or TRBV6-3 and TRBJ1-1; the D is unclear. Germline-derived CDR1 and CDR2 are MNHEY and SVGEGT. The CDR3 has 16 residues. The V end lost 2 bases, the J end lost 1 base, and 14 bases lay between the germline ends. The CDR3 coding sequence is TGTGCCAGCAGTTACAAGGTCTCAATAAAGAACACTGAAGCTTTCTTT. Its protein product is CASSYKVSIKNTEAFF.